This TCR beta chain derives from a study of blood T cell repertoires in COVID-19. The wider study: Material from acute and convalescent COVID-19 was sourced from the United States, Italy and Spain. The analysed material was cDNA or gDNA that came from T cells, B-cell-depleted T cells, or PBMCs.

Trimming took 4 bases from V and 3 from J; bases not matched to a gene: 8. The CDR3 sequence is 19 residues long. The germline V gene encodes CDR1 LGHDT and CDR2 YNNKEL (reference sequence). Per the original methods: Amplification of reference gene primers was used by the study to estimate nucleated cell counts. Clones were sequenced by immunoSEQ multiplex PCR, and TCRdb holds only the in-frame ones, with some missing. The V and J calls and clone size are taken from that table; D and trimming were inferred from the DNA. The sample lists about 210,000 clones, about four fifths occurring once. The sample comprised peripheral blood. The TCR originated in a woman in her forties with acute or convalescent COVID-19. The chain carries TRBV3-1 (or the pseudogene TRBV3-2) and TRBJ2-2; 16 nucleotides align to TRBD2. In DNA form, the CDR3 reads TGTGCCAGCAGCCCACCGGGACTAGCGGGGGGGCTTGACACCGGGGAGCTGTTTTTT. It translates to CASSPPGLAGGLDTGELFF.